Following are 15 T cell receptor beta chains from one sample sequenced in a study of blood T cell repertoires in COVID-19. TCRdb's table, derived via immunoSEQ multiplex PCR, lists solely in-frame clones and lacks some. Of 90,000 to 95,000 clones listed, around 88% are singletons. Sequenced sample: peripheral blood. These receptors came from a woman in her sixties or seventies with acute or convalescent COVID-19.

V usage is TRBV11-3 and J usage is TRBJ1-1; the D is unclear. The CDR3 consists of 13 residues. V was shortened by 5 bases and J by 1 base, with 8 bases between the two germline ends. CDR1 and CDR2 from the germline V gene are SGHNT and YENEEA. The CDR3 region is CASSATRNTEAFF. In DNA, the CDR3 is TGTGCCAGCAGCGCCACAAGGAACACTGAAGCTTTCTTT.

The V call is TRBV18, the J call TRBJ2-7; TRBD2 matches at 13 bases. Losses at the gene ends were 3 bases for V and 5 bases for J; bases not matched to a gene: 10. There are 17 residues in the CDR3. Per the germline V gene, CDR1 is KGHSH and CDR2 is LQKENI. CDR3: CASSPRSGLAGSDEQYF. The CDR3 DNA reads TGTGCCAGCTCACCGCGGTCGGGACTAGCGGGGAGCGACGAGCAGTACTTC.

V and J are TRBV2 and TRBJ1-5, with unresolved D. The CDR3 spans 13 residues. In germline, CDR1 is SNHLY, CDR2 FYNNEI. V was shortened by 5 bases and J by 3 bases, with 8 bases between the two germline ends. This CDR3 is CASSLGLNQPQHF. In DNA form, the CDR3 reads TGTGCCAGCAGTCTAGGCCTCAATCAGCCCCAGCATTTT.

V gene TRBV4-1 combines with J gene TRBJ2-3, with TRBD2 matching 11 bases. Per the germline V gene, CDR1 is MGHRA and CDR2 is YSYEKL. The CDR3 length is 15 residues. Trimming cost V 1 base and J 5 bases; bases outside gene matches: 2. CDR3 residues: CASSQVAGGRDTQYF. Written as DNA, the CDR3 is TGCGCCAGCAGCCAAGTAGCGGGGGGGCGAGATACGCAGTATTTT.

The rearrangement links TRBV5-1 to TRBJ2-3; 14 nucleotides align to TRBD2. CDR3 length: 16 amino acids. The V gene's germline CDR1 is SGHRS and CDR2 YFSETQ. J was trimmed by 4 bases and V by 4 bases; bases with no gene match: 5. CDR3 in amino acids: CASSPGLAGVSDTQYF. In DNA form, the CDR3 reads TGCGCCAGCAGCCCGGGACTAGCGGGGGTTTCAGATACGCAGTATTTT.

The V gene is TRBV18, the J gene TRBJ2-6, with 10 bases matching TRBD1. CDR1 KGHSH and CDR2 LQKENI come from the germline V gene. Germline trimming cut 7 bases from V and 0 bases from J; bases unmatched to any gene: 3. The CDR3 has 16 residues. The CDR3 protein is CASWDRGGSGANVLTF. CDR3 bases: TGTGCCAGCTGGGACAGGGGAGGCTCTGGGGCCAACGTCCTGACTTTC.

The V and J genes are TRBV28 and TRBJ1-4, with no clear D. The V gene lost 5 bases and the J gene lost 8 bases, with 6 bases spanning the gap. The V gene's germline CDR1 is MDHEN and CDR2 SYDVKM. The CDR3 is 11 amino acids. The CDR3 bases are TGTGCCAGCAGTGCTCGGGAAAAACTGTTTTTT. Translated: CASSAREKLFF.

This clone occurred a few times. The chain employs TRBV12-3 or TRBV12-4 and TRBJ2-7; 7 bases are shared with TRBD1. V was pared by 3 bases and J by 2 bases, with 1 base of the junction left unmatched. The CDR3 covers 13 residues. The CDR3 nucleotides are TGTGCCAGCAGTTTGGGACAGACCTACGAGCAGTACTTC. This codes for CASSLGQTYEQYF.

The chain recombines TRBV2 with TRBJ1-6, with TRBD1 matching over 11 bases. Trimming removed 6 bases from V and 1 base from J; junction bases left unmatched: 14. The CDR3 sequence is 20 residues long. The germline CDR1 and CDR2 sequences are SNHLY and FYNNEI. In DNA, the CDR3 is TGTGCCAGCAGCGCAACCGGGACAGGGGGGAGGAGGTCCTATAATTCACCCCTCCACTTT. Translating gives CASSATGTGGRRSYNSPLHF.

This clone was counted a single time. V usage is TRBV29-1 and J usage is TRBJ2-5, with D possibly being TRBD1 (5 bases). CDR3 length: 12 residues. V was cut by 3 bases and J by 5 bases, with 10 bases left in between. The germline gives CDR1 SQVTM, CDR2 ANQGSEA. The CDR3 region has the DNA TGCAGCGTTGATTACAAGGGGGAGACCCAGTACTTC. It encodes CSVDYKGETQYF. The full variable domain, its missing parts supplied by reference TRBV29-1 and TRBJ2-5, is SAVISQKPSRDICQRGTSLTIQCQVDSQVTMMFWYRQQPGQSLTLIATANQGSEATYESGFVIDKFPISRPNLTFSTLTVSNMSPEDSSIYLCSVDYKGETQYFGPGTRLLVL.

V and J are TRBV2 and TRBJ2-3, with TRBD2 matching 10 bases. The trim removed 7 bases at V and 3 bases at J, leaving 4 bases unmatched. This CDR3 region has 14 residues. Germline assignment: CDR1 SNHLY and CDR2 FYNNEI. CDR3 region: CASTGLAATDTQYF. The DNA of the CDR3 is TGTGCCAGCACCGGACTAGCGGCTACAGATACGCAGTATTTT.

The DNA for the CDR3 is TGTGCCAGCAGTGCCGGGACAGGTAAAGAGACCCAGTACTTC. The encoded protein is CASSAGTGKETQYF. The chain is built from TRBV2 and TRBJ2-5, with 8 nucleotides matching TRBD1. Trimming removed 4 bases from V and 3 bases from J; junction bases left unmatched: 4. The CDR3 covers 14 residues. Germline-derived CDR1 and CDR2 are SNHLY and FYNNEI.

This clone has just a few counts. The rearrangement joins TRBV2 to TRBJ1-6; 7 bases map to TRBD1. V was clipped by 8 bases and J by 7 bases; unmatched bases: 8. This CDR3 contains 14 residues. Germline CDR1 and CDR2: SNHLY and FYNNEI. CDR3 residues: CASGQADLNSPLHF. CDR3 bases: TGTGCCAGCGGACAGGCGGACTTAAATTCACCCCTCCACTTT.

V and J are TRBV12-3 or TRBV12-4 and TRBJ1-5; 9 bases match TRBD1. Trimming took 6 bases from V and 7 from J; bases not matched to a gene: 4. CDR3 length: 13 amino acids. CDR3: CASRGQGTQPQHF. The CDR3 region has the DNA TGTGCCAGCAGGGGACAGGGTACCCAGCCCCAGCATTTT.

The CDR3 protein is CASSKLCLQYNEQFF. The CDR3 DNA is TGTGCCAGCAGCAAACTCTGTTTACAGTACAATGAGCAGTTCTTC. The chain is built from TRBV21-1 and TRBJ2-1; the table assigns TRBD1, which was not confirmed against the DNA. TRBV21-1 corresponds to a pseudogene. The CDR3 covers 15 residues.